Included here is one T cell receptor beta chain sequence, with context. These data come from a study of blood T cell repertoires in COVID-19. Whole-study context: The origin of the acute and convalescent COVID-19 samples was the United States, Italy and Spain. In each case, the material was cDNA or gDNA derived from T cells, B-cell-depleted T cells, or PBMCs.

With 6 bases removed from V and 4 bases from J, the gap between germline ends came to 14 bases. The germline V gene encodes CDR1 MDHEN and CDR2 SYDVKM. There are 14 residues in the CDR3. Seattle patients were enrolled during active infection and followed longitudinally. In the authors' methods: Counts of nucleated cells, estimated from reference gene primer amplification, were obtained. TCRdb's table, derived via immunoSEQ multiplex PCR, lists solely in-frame clones and lacks some. From that table come the V and J calls and clone size; the DNA was used to work out D and trimming. Here the sample spans 300,000 to 400,000 clones, more than 70% being singletons.

Material for sequencing was peripheral blood. The clonotype originates from a woman aged 55-69 years with COVID-19, enrolled during active disease. V gene TRBV28 combines with J gene TRBJ2-3, with D maybe TRBD2 (7 bases). CDR3 amino acids: CASSRGGGADTQYF. The CDR3 nucleotides are TGTGCCAGCAGCCGAGGGGGGGGAGCAGATACGCAGTATTTT.